This TCR beta chain was documented in a study of CD4 T cells in relation to SARS-CoV-2 and coronaviruses. Across the study: The negative reference was HIV-1 Nef peptide pool or peptide-free culture.

This clone has only one observation. What it binds is unknown. CD4+ T cells from unexposed donors were obtained before the COVID-19 pandemic (2011-2018). The cells were cultured for approximately 10 days before CD4+ T cells were isolated. Clones were sequenced by immunoSEQ multiplex PCR, and TCRdb holds only the in-frame ones, with some missing. The table has about 19,000 clones, 77% seen once. The germline V gene has CDR1 SGHKS and CDR2 YYEKEE (reference sequence). This CDR3 region has 12 residues. V shed 3 bases and J shed 4 bases, with 7 bases lying between them. The source material was CD4+ T cells from PBMCs, cultured in vitro. The TCR comes from a human donor in good health. The chain carries TRBV5-5 and TRBJ2-5, with D possibly matching TRBD2 (6 bases). The CDR3 protein is CASSWRGETQYF. In DNA, the CDR3 is TGTGCCAGCAGCTGGAGGGGAGAGACCCAGTACTTC.